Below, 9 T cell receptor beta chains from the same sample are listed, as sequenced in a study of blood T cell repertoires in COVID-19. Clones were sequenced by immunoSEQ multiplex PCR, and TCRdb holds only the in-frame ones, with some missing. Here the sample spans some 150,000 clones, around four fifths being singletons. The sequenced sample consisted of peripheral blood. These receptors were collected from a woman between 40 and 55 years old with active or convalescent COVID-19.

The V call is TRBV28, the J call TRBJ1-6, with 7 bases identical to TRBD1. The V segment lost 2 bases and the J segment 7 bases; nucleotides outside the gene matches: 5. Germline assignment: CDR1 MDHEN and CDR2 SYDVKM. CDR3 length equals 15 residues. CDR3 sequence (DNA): TGTGCCAGCAGTTTACCCTCAGGGGGGAATTCACCCCTCCACTTT. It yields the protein CASSLPSGGNSPLHF.

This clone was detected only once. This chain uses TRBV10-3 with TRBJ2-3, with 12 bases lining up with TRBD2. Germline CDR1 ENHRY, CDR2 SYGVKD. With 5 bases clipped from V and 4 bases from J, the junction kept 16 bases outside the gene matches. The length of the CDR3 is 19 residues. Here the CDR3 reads CAISRLAGGAGIVADTQYF. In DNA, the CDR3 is TGTGCCATCAGTCGGCTAGCGGGGGGGGCCGGCATCGTGGCAGATACGCAGTATTTT.

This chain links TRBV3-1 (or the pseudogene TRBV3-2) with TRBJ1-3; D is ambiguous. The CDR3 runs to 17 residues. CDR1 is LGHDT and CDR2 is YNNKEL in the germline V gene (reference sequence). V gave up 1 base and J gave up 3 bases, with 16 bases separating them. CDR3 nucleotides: TGTGCCAGCAGCCAAGCCTTTGCGGGGATAGTTGGAAACACCATATATTTT. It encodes CASSQAFAGIVGNTIYF.

CDR3 coding DNA: TGTGCCAGCAGGGACAGGGTTACAAGCTACACCTTC. Amino acid sequence: CASRDRVTSYTF. The V call is TRBV6-5, the J call TRBJ1-2; 8 nucleotides agree with TRBD1. Trimming took 6 bases from V and 9 from J; bases not matched to a gene: 6. The CDR3 runs to 12 residues. From germline, CDR1 is MNHEY and CDR2 SVGAGI.

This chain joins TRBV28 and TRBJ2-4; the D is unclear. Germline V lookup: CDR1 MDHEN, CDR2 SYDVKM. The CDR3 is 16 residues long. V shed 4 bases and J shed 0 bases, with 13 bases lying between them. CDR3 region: CASSSPPRLAKNIQYF. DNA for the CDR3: TGTGCCAGCAGTTCCCCCCCACGACTAGCCAAAAACATTCAGTACTTC.

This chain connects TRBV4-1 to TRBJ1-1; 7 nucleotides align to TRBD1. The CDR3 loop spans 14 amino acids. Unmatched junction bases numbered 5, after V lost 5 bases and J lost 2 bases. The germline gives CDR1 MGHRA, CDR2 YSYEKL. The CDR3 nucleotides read TGCGCCAGCAGCTGGGGACAGCCCAACACTGAAGCTTTCTTT. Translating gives CASSWGQPNTEAFF.

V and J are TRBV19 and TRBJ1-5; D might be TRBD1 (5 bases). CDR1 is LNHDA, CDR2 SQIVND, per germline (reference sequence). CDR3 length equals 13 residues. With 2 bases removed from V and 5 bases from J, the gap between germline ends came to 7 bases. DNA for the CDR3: TGTGCCAGTAGTATATCAGGGTATCAGCCCCAGCATTTT. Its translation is CASSISGYQPQHF.

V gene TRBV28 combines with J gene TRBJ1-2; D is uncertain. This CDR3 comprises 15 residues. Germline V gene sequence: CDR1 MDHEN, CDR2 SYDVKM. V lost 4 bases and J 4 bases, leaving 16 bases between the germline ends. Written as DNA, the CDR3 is TGTGCCAGCAGTTCCCGCGGTTTTCCCGCCTATGGCTACACCTTC. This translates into CASSSRGFPAYGYTF.

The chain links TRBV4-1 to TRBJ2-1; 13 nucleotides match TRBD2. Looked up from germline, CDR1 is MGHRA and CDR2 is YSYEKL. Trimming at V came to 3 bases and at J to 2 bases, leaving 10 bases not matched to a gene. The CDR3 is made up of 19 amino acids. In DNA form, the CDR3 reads TGCGCCAGCAGCCAGGCACCTACTAGCGGGGGGGTAACCTACAATGAGCAGTTCTTC. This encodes CASSQAPTSGGVTYNEQFF.